Presented here are 31 T cell receptor beta chains from one specimen sequenced in a study of shared clonotypes between healthy human individuals. Profiled with immunoSEQ multiplex PCR; TCRdb holds only in-frame clones, not every one. The sample shows fewer than 400,000 clones, around 72% of them seen only once. The sequencing sample was made of memory CD4+ T cells sorted from blood. Subset indicated: CD45RA-negative fraction. These receptors all come from a man aged 25-40 years in good health.

This clone was seen more than once but under ten times. The chain carries TRBV27 and TRBJ2-6; no firm D call. Germline CDR1 reads MNHEY; CDR2 reads SMNVEV (reference sequence). This CDR3 spans 14 amino acids. V lost 5 bases and J 0 bases, leaving 5 bases between the germline ends. The DNA for the CDR3 is TGTGCCAGCAGTCACGCCTCTGGGGCCAACGTCCTGACTTTC. The encoded protein is CASSHASGANVLTF.

The chain couples TRBV5-4 to TRBJ1-1, with D uncertain. This CDR3 is built from 14 residues. The germline V and J ends were trimmed by 1 base and 4 bases, with 11 bases remaining between them. The germline V gene has CDR1 SGHNT and CDR2 YYREEE (reference sequence). The CDR3 bases are TGTGCCAGCAGCTTGCGGGGTCTGGGCACTGAAGCTTTCTTT. Translated, it gives CASSLRGLGTEAFF.

The gene calls are TRBV12-2 and TRBJ2-7; the table gives TRBD1 as D, unverified against the DNA. TRBV12-2 is assigned pseudogene status. The CDR3 totals 12 residues. This CDR3 reads CASPPWGKEQYF. CDR3 coding DNA: TGTGCAAGTCCCCCGTGGGGCAAGGAGCAGTACTTC.

The chain recombines TRBV10-3 with TRBJ2-5; possibly TRBD2 for D (6 bases). Germline V gives CDR1 ENHRY, CDR2 SYGVKD. This CDR3 has 14 amino acids. Trimming removed 6 bases from V and 0 bases from J, with 11 bases in between. This CDR3 is CAISPSGYQETQYF. DNA for the CDR3: TGTGCCATCAGCCCAAGCGGGTACCAAGAGACCCAGTACTTC.

The J gene is TRBJ2-5, the V gene TRBV30; a weak D match, TRBD1 (7 bases). The V end lost 3 bases, the J end lost 5 bases, and 16 bases lay between the germline ends. Germline lookup yields CDR1 GTSNPN and CDR2 SVGIG (reference sequence). This CDR3 has 14 amino acids. CDR3 nucleotide sequence: TGTGCCTGGAGCGGAGGAGGGGGCCGGGAGACCCAGTACTTC. Translation gives CAWSGGGGRETQYF. Full variable domain (outside the CDR3, taken from reference TRBV30 and TRBJ2-5): SQTIHQWPATLVQPVGSPLSLECTVEGTSNPNLYWYRQAAGRGLQLLFYSVGIGQISSEVPQNLSASRPQDRQFILSSKKLLLSDSGFYLCAWSGGGGRETQYFGPGTRLLVL.

The rearrangement uses TRBV5-1 and TRBJ2-5; D gene ambiguous. The CDR3 length is 14 residues. V lost 4 bases to trimming and J lost 5 bases, with 15 bases between them. Germline values: CDR1 SGHRS, CDR2 YFSETQ. The CDR3 DNA is TGCGCCAGCAGCCCCCAAGAGTCAGTGGAGACCCAGTACTTC. Its protein is CASSPQESVETQYF.

This clone has just a few counts. The V gene is TRBV11-2, the J gene TRBJ2-7, with 7 bases that match TRBD2. V lost 6 bases and J lost 1; bases outside the gene matches: 9. The CDR3 is 15 residues long. Germline V CDR1 and CDR2: SGHAT, FQNNGV. The CDR3 nucleotides read TGTGCCAGCAGAAAACTTGGGCGGGAGTCCTACGAGCAGTACTTC. It codes for CASRKLGRESYEQYF.

V gene TRBV5-5 combines with J gene TRBJ1-2, with 12 bases fitting TRBD1. With V trimmed by 0 bases and J by 7 bases, 7 bases remained unmatched. Per the germline V gene, CDR1 is SGHKS and CDR2 is YYEKEE (reference sequence). CDR3 length equals 16 residues. The CDR3 coding sequence is TGTGCCAGCAGCTTGGTTGGGACAGGGGGCGGCGGTGGCTACACCTTC. Translation gives CASSLVGTGGGGGYTF.

There are many counts of this clone. The V and J genes are TRBV5-6 and TRBJ1-2; 9 bases fit TRBD1. CDR1 SGHDT and CDR2 YYEEEE come from the germline V gene. Unmatched junction bases numbered 8, after V lost 4 bases and J lost 4 bases. The CDR3 runs 15 residues. The CDR3 here is CASSADRGRGYGYTF. The DNA of the CDR3 is TGTGCCAGCAGCGCGGACAGGGGACGGGGCTATGGCTACACCTTC.

This chain uses TRBV28 with TRBJ1-4; 7 bases are a match to TRBD1. This CDR3 comprises 14 residues. V shed 6 bases, J shed 8 bases, and the junction held 9 bases outside the gene matches. CDR1 and CDR2 (germline): MDHEN, SYDVKM. This CDR3 reads CASRSQGSDEKLFF. Written as DNA, the CDR3 is TGTGCCAGCAGGTCACAGGGGTCGGACGAAAAACTGTTTTTT.

CDR3 loop: CPGSLVSEQSRANVLTF. The CDR3 nucleotides are TGTCCTGGGAGTCTAGTAAGCGAACAAAGTCGGGCCAACGTCCTGACTTTC. This chain joins TRBV22-1 and TRBJ2-6; the D call of TRBD2 is as the table states it, not checked on the DNA. TRBV22-1 is termed a pseudogene. The CDR3 is 17 residues long.

V usage is TRBV14 and J usage is TRBJ2-2, with D hard to call. CDR3 length: 18 residues. Germline CDR1 reads SGHDN; CDR2 reads FVKESK. V shed 4 bases and J shed 2 bases, with 20 bases lying between them. The CDR3 DNA sequence: TGTGCCAGCAGCCGGTTTCCCCCCTCGCGCGGTAACACCGGGGAGCTGTTTTTT. Translating gives CASSRFPPSRGNTGELFF.

This rearrangement joins TRBV18 to TRBJ2-1, with TRBD1 identical over 11 bases. The length of the CDR3 is 16 residues. Germline assignment: CDR1 KGHSH and CDR2 LQKENI. V shed 3 bases, J shed 4 bases, and the junction held 5 bases outside the gene matches. The CDR3 is CASSPGGQGAYNEQFF. DNA for the CDR3: TGTGCCAGCTCACCGGGCGGACAGGGGGCATACAATGAGCAGTTCTTC.

This clone was recorded once. This rearrangement joins TRBV28 to TRBJ2-7; D tentatively reads TRBD1 or TRBD2 (5 bases each). CDR1 and CDR2 (germline): MDHEN, SYDVKM. Trimming removed 6 bases from V and 6 bases from J, with 15 bases in between. There are 13 residues in the CDR3. CDR3 sequence reads: CASRLGTYPEQYF. CDR3 bases: TGTGCCAGCAGACTTGGGACCTACCCCGAGCAGTACTTC. Based on the CDR3 plus reference TRBV28 and TRBJ2-7, the full variable domain is DVKVTQSSRYLVKRTGEKVFLECVQDMDHENMFWYRQDPGLGLRLIYFSYDVKMKEKGDIPEGYSVSREKKERFSLILESASTNQTSMYLCASRLGTYPEQYFGPGTRLTVT.

This clone appeared a few times. This sequence joins TRBV18 and TRBJ2-5; D is undetermined. The CDR3 is 13 residues long. V lost 4 bases, J lost 5 bases, and 11 bases lay in between. Germline lookup yields CDR1 KGHSH and CDR2 LQKENI. CDR3 sequence reads: CASSRDRSETQYF. CDR3 DNA: TGTGCCAGCTCACGGGATAGATCCGAGACCCAGTACTTC. Based on the CDR3 plus reference TRBV18 and TRBJ2-5, the full variable domain is NAGVMQNPRHLVRRRGQEARLRCSPMKGHSHVYWYRQLPEEGLKFMVYLQKENIIDESGMPKERFSAEFPKEGPSILRIQQVVRGDSAAYFCASSRDRSETQYFGPGTRLLVL.

The rearrangement joins TRBV16 to TRBJ1-3; D remains ambiguous. This CDR3 spans 16 amino acids. V was clipped by 3 bases and J by 0 bases, with 12 bases between them. Germline V gives CDR1 KGHSY, CDR2 FQNENV. The CDR3 protein is CASSHSGPNSGNTIYF. The CDR3 nucleotides read TGTGCCAGCAGCCATTCCGGGCCCAACTCTGGAAACACCATATATTTT.

This rearrangement joins TRBV6-6 to TRBJ1-1; TRBD1 matches at 7 bases. Germline V gene sequence: CDR1 MNHNY, CDR2 SVGAGI (reference sequence). The ends lost 10 bases at V and 0 bases at J; junction bases unmatched: 5. The CDR3 is 13 amino acids. The CDR3 sequence is CATTGAMNTEAFF. CDR3 coding DNA: TGTGCCACTACAGGGGCAATGAACACTGAAGCTTTCTTT.

The J gene is TRBJ2-3, the V gene TRBV2, with D possibly TRBD2 on 6 matching bases. This CDR3 contains 15 residues. Between the trimmed V and J ends, which lost 6 bases and 10 bases, there was a span of 23 bases. CDR1 is SNHLY and CDR2 is FYNNEI in the germline V gene. CDR3 residues: CASSPGTSPVHPQYF. DNA of the CDR3: TGTGCCAGCAGCCCAGGGACTTCTCCCGTCCATCCGCAGTATTTT.

This chain uses TRBV2 with TRBJ1-5; a weak D match, TRBD1 (5 bases). The V gene's germline CDR1 is SNHLY and CDR2 FYNNEI. The V end lost 4 bases, the J end lost 6 bases, and 13 bases lay between the germline ends. CDR3 size: 14 residues. The CDR3 DNA reads as TGTGCCAGCAGTGCAAGGGGCGGGGGTCAGCCCCAGCATTTT. Protein product: CASSARGGGQPQHF.

The chain couples TRBV18 to TRBJ2-7; D unresolved. The CDR3 is 14 residues long. Per germline, CDR1 KGHSH and CDR2 LQKENI. Trimming cost V 3 bases and J 4 bases, with 13 bases left between them. The CDR3 DNA follows: TGTGCCAGCTCACCGAAGGGTGGTGGTTACGAGCAGTACTTC. Its translation: CASSPKGGGYEQYF.

The J gene is TRBJ2-3, the V gene TRBV15, with TRBD1 as a possible D gene (6 bases). V lost 2 bases, J lost 5 bases, and 23 bases lay in between. CDR3 size: 18 residues. From germline, CDR1 is LNHNV and CDR2 YYDKDF (reference sequence). CDR3 amino acids: CATSRSGTRVSSLDTQYF. The CDR3 nucleotides are TGTGCCACCAGCAGATCCGGGACACGAGTATCGAGCCTAGATACGCAGTATTTT.

This chain connects TRBV27 to TRBJ2-7, with TRBD2 identical over 12 bases. V lost 5 bases and J lost 3; bases outside the gene matches: 5. Per the germline V gene, CDR1 is MNHEY and CDR2 is SMNVEV (reference sequence). CDR3 size: 15 residues. Here the CDR3 DNA reads TGTGCCAGCAGTCACTCTAGCGGGAGGGTCTACGAGCAGTACTTC. As protein: CASSHSSGRVYEQYF.

The CDR3, as DNA: TGTGCCAGCAGCTTAGTTCGCATGGTGGGAGCTGGAGATACGCAGTATTTT. As protein: CASSLVRMVGAGDTQYF. The rearrangement links TRBV7-2 to TRBJ2-3; D perhaps matches TRBD2 (5 bases). Trimming pared 1 base from V and 5 bases from J, leaving 19 bases between. CDR3 length: 17 residues. The germline V gene has CDR1 SGHTA and CDR2 FQGNSA.

This clone appeared once. Other DNA sequences of this sample code for an identical CDR3. The chain recombines TRBV2 with TRBJ2-3; D gene ambiguous. V gave up 4 bases and J gave up 2 bases, with 7 bases separating them. The V gene's germline CDR1 is SNHLY and CDR2 FYNNEI. This CDR3 comprises 13 residues. This CDR3 is CASSGQTTDTQYF. CDR3 DNA sequence: TGTGCCAGCAGTGGTCAGACCACAGATACGCAGTATTTT.

This sequence joins TRBV5-1 and TRBJ2-7, with a tentative D call TRBD1 (5 bases). CDR1 SGHRS and CDR2 YFSETQ come from the germline V gene. The ends were cut back, 0 bases at V and 6 bases at J, with 16 bases in the middle. This CDR3 is built from 15 residues. This CDR3 is CASSLGAGFGLEQYF. The CDR3 coding sequence is TGCGCCAGCAGCTTGGGGGCAGGGTTCGGCCTCGAGCAGTACTTC.

The gene calls are TRBV5-5 and TRBJ2-7; D uncertain. This CDR3 region has 18 residues. Germline assignment: CDR1 SGHKS and CDR2 YYEKEE (reference sequence). V lost 2 bases, J lost 0 bases, and 21 bases lay in between. CDR3 amino acids: CASSFVLSTNLGSYEQYF. The CDR3 region has the DNA TGTGCCAGCAGCTTTGTTCTATCGACAAACTTGGGCTCCTACGAGCAGTACTTC. The variable domain in full, with the rest retrieved from reference TRBV5-5 and TRBJ2-7, is DAGVTQSPTHLIKTRGQQVTLRCSPISGHKSVSWYQQVLGQGPQFIFQYYEKEERGRGNFPDRFSARQFPNYSSELNVNALLLGDSALYLCASSFVLSTNLGSYEQYFGPGTRLTVT.

The rearrangement uses TRBV5-5 and TRBJ1-5; no definite D call. The germline V gene encodes CDR1 SGHKS and CDR2 YYEKEE (reference sequence). Trimming cost V 6 bases and J 11 bases, with 15 bases left between them. CDR3 length: 12 residues. CDR3 amino acids: CASTDDFVTQHF. Written as DNA, the CDR3 is TGTGCCAGCACTGATGATTTCGTCACCCAGCATTTT.

The chain uses TRBV28 and TRBJ2-2; 11 bases map to TRBD2. V lost 8 bases and J lost 6; bases outside the gene matches: 5. The CDR3 extends over 14 amino acids. Per germline, CDR1 MDHEN and CDR2 SYDVKM. The CDR3 nucleotides are TGTGCCAGCCACAATAGCGGGAGGGCCGGGGAGCTGTTTTTT. As protein: CASHNSGRAGELFF. The full variable domain, in which reference TRBV28 and TRBJ2-2 provide the parts outside the CDR3, is DVKVTQSSRYLVKRTGEKVFLECVQDMDHENMFWYRQDPGLGLRLIYFSYDVKMKEKGDIPEGYSVSREKKERFSLILESASTNQTSMYLCASHNSGRAGELFFGEGSRLTVL.

The rearrangement uses TRBV19 and TRBJ1-5; no firm D call. CDR1 and CDR2 (germline): LNHDA, SQIVND (reference sequence). V was pared by 1 base and J by 11 bases, with 15 bases between. This CDR3 is built from 14 residues. The CDR3 spells CASSIALKWESQHF. The DNA of the CDR3 is TGTGCCAGTAGTATAGCACTAAAATGGGAGTCCCAGCATTTT.

The V and J genes are TRBV19 and TRBJ2-2, with 13 nucleotides matching TRBD2. Germline V gene data show CDR1 as LNHDA and CDR2 as SQIVND (reference sequence). The CDR3 spans 17 residues. The trim removed 5 bases at V and 7 bases at J, leaving 10 bases unmatched. CDR3 sequence reads: CASSRGLAGVRVGELFF. The DNA for the CDR3 is TGTGCCAGTAGTCGCGGACTAGCGGGAGTTCGTGTCGGGGAGCTGTTTTTT.

V gene TRBV11-2 combines with J gene TRBJ2-3; 9 nucleotides align to TRBD2. The trim removed 0 bases at V and 7 bases at J, leaving 17 bases unmatched. This CDR3 has 19 amino acids. The V gene's germline CDR1 is SGHAT and CDR2 FQNNGV. CDR3 sequence reads: CASSLEGSGRSRGRNTQYF. The CDR3 nucleotides are TGTGCCAGCAGCTTAGAAGGTAGCGGGAGATCGCGGGGTCGGAATACGCAGTATTTT.